These 22 T cell receptor beta chains originate from one sample sequenced in a study of T cell changes during pregnancy in multiple sclerosis (dated by TCRdb to 2018 to 2020). The method was the immunoSEQ multiplex PCR assay. TCRdb mirrors the immuneACCESS table, restricted to in-frame sequences. Some clones are absent from its copies; in checked studies, under half trace to an unresolved V gene, and the reason for the others is unknown. For this sample there are 34,000 or so clones; roughly 90% appear just once. Together, the top ten hold roughly 4.5% of the sample. The sequences come from CD8+ T cells from peripheral blood mononuclear cells, collected after pregnancy. The receptors shown here come from a female donor with multiple sclerosis, enrolled in a pregnancy study.

The V call is TRBV5-1, the J call TRBJ2-7; a possible D gene is TRBD2 (7 bases). The CDR3 has 13 residues. Germline CDR1 and CDR2: SGHRS and YFSETQ. Deletions cut 6 bases from V and 3 bases from J, with 13 bases between. CDR3 coding DNA: TGCGCCAGCACCCCGGGGGGCAGCTACGAGCAGTACTTC. This gives the protein CASTPGGSYEQYF.

The rearrangement uses TRBV7-9 and TRBJ1-5; D is perhaps TRBD1 (5 bases). Trimming took 4 bases from V and 4 from J, leaving 8 bases between them. Germline values: CDR1 SEHNR, CDR2 FQNEAQ (reference sequence). The CDR3 runs to 13 residues. CDR3 in amino acids: CASSSAGNQPQHF. CDR3 nucleotides: TGTGCCAGCAGCTCCGCAGGGAATCAGCCCCAGCATTTT.

This chain connects TRBV27 to TRBJ1-5; D unclear. The V end was cut by 0 bases, the J end by 4 bases, with 4 bases between. Germline CDR1 MNHEY, CDR2 SMNVEV (reference sequence). CDR3 length: 13 residues. The CDR3 bases are TGTGCCAGCAGTTTATCGGCTAATCAGCCCCAGCATTTT. Protein: CASSLSANQPQHF.

This clone was found many times. V gene TRBV6-4 combines with J gene TRBJ2-1; 9 bases agree with TRBD2. Germline V gene lookup returns CDR1 MRHNA and CDR2 SNTAGT. Trimming at V came to 3 bases and at J to 8 bases, leaving 8 bases not matched to a gene. This CDR3 has 15 residues. Here the CDR3 reads CASSDGGGAVDEQFF. The CDR3 DNA reads TGTGCCAGCAGTGATGGCGGGGGGGCCGTGGATGAGCAGTTCTTC.

The V and J genes are TRBV7-9 and TRBJ2-5, with D perhaps TRBD1 (5 bases). This CDR3 is built from 15 residues. V gave up 1 base and J gave up 5 bases, with 14 bases separating them. The germline CDR1 and CDR2 sequences are SEHNR and FQNEAQ (reference sequence). For the CDR3, the DNA is TGTGCCAGCAGCTTAGTCGGGTCCCCAGGGGAGACCCAGTACTTC. Protein sequence: CASSLVGSPGETQYF.

On this clone itself: Other DNA sequences in this sample translate to the same CDR3. The V gene is TRBV13, the J gene TRBJ1-1, with D unclear. The ends were cut back, 5 bases at V and 6 bases at J, with 7 bases in the middle. The CDR3 contains 11 residues. Per the germline V gene, CDR1 is PRHDT and CDR2 is FYEKMQ (reference sequence). CDR3 nucleotide sequence: TGTGCCAGCAGCCTCGGTTCTGAAGCTTTCTTT. Amino acids: CASSLGSEAFF.

This clone occurred once. The chain is built from TRBV12-5 and TRBJ1-2; no firm D call. Germline assignment: CDR1 LGHNT and CDR2 FRNRAP. The CDR3 contains 12 residues. The V end was cut by 5 bases, the J end by 4 bases, with 8 bases between. Written as DNA, the CDR3 is TGTGCTAGTGGTGGGCTCAGCTATGGCTACACCTTC. This translates into CASGGLSYGYTF.

This rearrangement joins TRBV11-2 to TRBJ1-1; D unclear. From germline, CDR1 is SGHAT and CDR2 FQNNGV. Trimming removed 5 bases at V and 7 bases at J, with 11 bases between. This CDR3 has 12 amino acids. CDR3: CASSEQAIEAFF. The CDR3 DNA is TGTGCCAGCAGCGAGCAAGCAATTGAAGCTTTCTTT.

The V call is TRBV19, the J call TRBJ2-1; 12 bases match TRBD1. V shed 10 bases, J shed 3 bases, and the junction held 13 bases outside the gene matches. Germline CDR1 and CDR2: LNHDA and SQIVND (reference sequence). The CDR3 covers 17 residues. The CDR3 loop is CATSGTGGPIIYNEQFF. The CDR3 coding sequence is TGTGCCACCTCGGGGACAGGGGGCCCTATTATCTACAATGAGCAGTTCTTC.

This clone is labeled as medium-sized (0.01 to 0.1%). The gene calls are TRBV6-1 and TRBJ2-7; TRBD2 aligns across 10 bases. The CDR3 sequence is 15 residues long. V shed 3 bases, J shed 6 bases, and the junction held 8 bases outside the gene matches. The germline gives CDR1 MNHNS, CDR2 SASEGT. CDR3 residues: CASSESGGGSREQYF. The CDR3 region has the DNA TGTGCCAGCAGTGAGAGCGGGGGGGGCTCTCGCGAGCAGTACTTC.

This chain joins TRBV7-6 and TRBJ2-1; D perhaps matches TRBD1 (6 bases). Deletions cut 5 bases from V and 6 bases from J, with 11 bases between. CDR3 length: 13 residues. Germline assignment: CDR1 SGHVS and CDR2 FNYEAQ. In DNA form, the CDR3 reads TGTGCCAGCAGCGATGACAGGACCAATGAGCAGTTCTTC. Amino acid sequence: CASSDDRTNEQFF.

This clone was observed once. J is TRBJ2-2 and V is TRBV5-8; D uncertain. Germline lookup yields CDR1 SGHTS and CDR2 YDEGEE. The V end lost 0 bases, the J end lost 0 bases, and 9 bases lay between the germline ends. The CDR3 sequence is 16 residues long. DNA for the CDR3: TGTGCCAGCAGCTTGGGACACTCCTCGAACACCGGGGAGCTGTTTTTT. Translating it yields CASSLGHSSNTGELFF.

Turning to this clone: At one end, the junction sequence differs from germline, possibly due to a read error. J is TRBJ1-1 and V is TRBV20-1; tentatively, D is TRBD1 (5 bases). The CDR3 length is 9 residues. The V gene's germline CDR1 is DFQATT and CDR2 SNEGSKA (reference sequence). The CDR3, as DNA: TGCAGTGCGGGGGGGAATAAACTCTTT. Its translation: CSAGGNKLF.

The chain employs TRBV30 and TRBJ1-1, with D perhaps matching TRBD1 (6 bases). CDR3 size: 14 residues. Germline assignment: CDR1 GTSNPN and CDR2 SVGIG (reference sequence). Trimming removed 0 bases from V and 0 bases from J, with 8 bases in between. The CDR3 coding sequence is TGTGCCTGGAGTGTGGGACATTTGAACACTGAAGCTTTCTTT. Protein: CAWSVGHLNTEAFF.

The CDR3 here is CASGLPPGQSLGYTF. In DNA form, the CDR3 reads TGTGCTAGTGGCTTGCCACCGGGACAGTCTCTCGGCTACACCTTC. V is TRBV12-5 and J is TRBJ1-2; 7 nucleotides agree with TRBD1. Germline V gene data show CDR1 as LGHNT and CDR2 as FRNRAP. The CDR3 contains 15 residues. V gave up 6 bases and J gave up 8 bases; unmatched junction bases: 15.

This clone appeared a few times. The V and J genes are TRBV5-6 and TRBJ2-7; 10 positions agree with TRBD1. J lost 2 bases, V lost 4 bases, and 9 bases had no gene match. Germline V CDR1 and CDR2: SGHDT, YYEEEE. The CDR3 contains 16 residues. CDR3 region: CASSPMGQGRAYEQYF. The CDR3 nucleotides are TGTGCCAGCAGCCCGATGGGACAGGGGCGCGCCTACGAGCAGTACTTC.

The chain combines TRBV9 with TRBJ2-5; 8 bases map to TRBD2. J gave up 2 bases and V 6 bases, and 9 bases lay outside the gene matches. The CDR3 extends over 15 amino acids. Germline values: CDR1 SGDLS, CDR2 YYNGEE. The CDR3 here is CASTGSSGGQETQYF. In nucleotides, the CDR3 is TGTGCCAGCACCGGAAGCTCGGGGGGGCAAGAGACCCAGTACTTC. The whole variable domain, remainder taken from reference TRBV9 and TRBJ2-5, is DSGVTQTPKHLITATGQRVTLRCSPRSGDLSVYWYQQSLDQGLQFLIQYYNGEERAKGNILERFSAQQFPDLHSELNLSSLELGDSALYFCASTGSSGGQETQYFGPGTRLLVL.

The chain has TRBV9 and TRBJ1-1, with D uncertain. Germline V CDR1 and CDR2: SGDLS, YYNGEE. The V and J ends lost 4 bases and 5 bases respectively, with 15 bases between them. This CDR3 has 14 amino acids. The CDR3 bases are TGTGCCAGCAGCCCGCGTGCGGGGTTTACTGAAGCTTTCTTT. This sequence encodes CASSPRAGFTEAFF.

The genes are TRBV4-1 and TRBJ1-4; D not certain. Trimming shortened V by 2 bases and J by 0 bases, and 13 bases separated the two germline ends. This CDR3 region has 17 residues. Germline V CDR1 and CDR2: MGHRA, YSYEKL. CDR3 DNA: TGCGCCAGCAGCCAACCCGCCCGAGTTACAACTAATGAAAAACTGTTTTTT. It yields the protein CASSQPARVTTNEKLFF.

Worth noting for this clone: The junction departs from the called germline gene at one end, perhaps through a read error. The V gene is TRBV7-7, the J gene TRBJ2-1; 7 nucleotides agree with TRBD2. This CDR3 contains 15 residues. Germline V gene sequence: CDR1 SSHAT, CDR2 FNYEAQ (reference sequence). The chain's CDR3 is CASSLLATSDNEQFF. DNA of the CDR3: TGTGCTAGCAGCTTACTAGCGACCTCGGACAATGAGCAGTTCTTC.

This clone came up once. V and J are TRBV6-5 and TRBJ2-7, with a tentative D call TRBD2 (5 bases). The V end was cut by 4 bases, the J end by 0 bases, with 10 bases between. CDR3 length: 14 amino acids. Germline-derived CDR1 and CDR2 are MNHEY and SVGAGI. CDR3 residues: CASSFGVDSYEQYF. DNA for the CDR3: TGTGCCAGCAGTTTCGGGGTTGACTCCTACGAGCAGTACTTC.

The chain is built from TRBV13 and TRBJ2-1, with 9 bases that match TRBD2. Germline CDR1 reads PRHDT; CDR2 reads FYEKMQ (reference sequence). Trimming at V came to 0 bases and at J to 14 bases, leaving 5 bases not matched to a gene. This CDR3 has 13 amino acids. CDR3: CASSLGRGLAKFF. The CDR3 DNA reads as TGTGCCAGCAGCTTAGGCCGCGGACTAGCGAAGTTCTTC. The entire variable domain, with the rest obtained from reference TRBV13 and TRBJ2-1, is as follows: AAGVIQSPRHLIKEKRETATLKCYPIPRHDTVYWYQQGPGQDPQFLISFYEKMQSDKGSIPDRFSAQQFSDYHSELNMSSLELGDSALYFCASSLGRGLAKFFGPGTRLTVL.